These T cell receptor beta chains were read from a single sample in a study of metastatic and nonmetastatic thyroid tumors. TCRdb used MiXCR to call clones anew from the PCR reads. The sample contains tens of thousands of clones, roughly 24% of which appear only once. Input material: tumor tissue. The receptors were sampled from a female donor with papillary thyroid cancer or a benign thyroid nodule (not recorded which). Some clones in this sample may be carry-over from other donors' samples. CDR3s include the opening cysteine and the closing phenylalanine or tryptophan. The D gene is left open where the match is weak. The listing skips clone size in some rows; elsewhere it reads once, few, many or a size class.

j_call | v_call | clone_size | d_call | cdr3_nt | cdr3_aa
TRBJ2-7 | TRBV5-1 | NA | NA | TGCGCCAGCAGCTTGTGGGCCAGAGCCGGCTCCTACGAGCAGTACTTC | CASSLWARAGSYEQYF
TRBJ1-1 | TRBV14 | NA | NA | TGTGCCAGCAGCCAAACAGCTGCCTTAGGTACTGAAGCTTTCTTT | CASSQTAALGTEAFF
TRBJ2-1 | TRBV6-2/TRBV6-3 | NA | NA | TGTGCCAGCAGTTACTCGAGCGAGTACAATGAGCAGTTCTTC | CASSYSSEYNEQFF
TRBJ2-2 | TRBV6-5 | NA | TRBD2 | TGTGCCAGCAGTTCGGGACTATCAAACACCGGGGAGCTGTTTTTT | CASSSGLSNTGELFF
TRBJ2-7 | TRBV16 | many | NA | TGTGCCAGCAGCCAATTGGGACATGGGGCCTACGAGCAGTACTTC | CASSQLGHGAYEQYF
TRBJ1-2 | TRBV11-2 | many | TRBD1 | TGTGCCAGCAGCTTCGGTTCCCCAGGGGGCCTCTATGGCTACACCTTC | CASSFGSPGGLYGYTF
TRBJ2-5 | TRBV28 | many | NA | TGTGCCAGCAGTTTTACTGAGACCCAGTACTTC | CASSFTETQYF
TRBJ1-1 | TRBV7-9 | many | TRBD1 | TGTGCCAGCAGCTTAGGAGGAGGGGGCAACACTGAAGCTTTCTTT | CASSLGGGGNTEAFF
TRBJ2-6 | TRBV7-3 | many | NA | TGTGCCAGCAGCCTAGGGGAAGGGGCCAACGTCCTGACTTTC | CASSLGEGANVLTF
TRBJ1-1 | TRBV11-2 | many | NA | TGTGCCAGCAGCAGGAGGGTCCAAAACGCTGAAGCTTTCTTT | CASSRRVQNAEAFF
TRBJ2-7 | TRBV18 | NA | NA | TGTGCCAGCTCACCCAAGGAGAACTACGAGCAGTACTTC | CASSPKENYEQYF
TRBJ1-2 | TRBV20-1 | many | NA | TGCAGTGCTAGACAGGGTAAAAACTATGGCTACACCTTC | CSARQGKNYGYTF
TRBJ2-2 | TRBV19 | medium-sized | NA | TGTGCCAGCACCAGGACGGGGACCGGGGAGCTGTTTTTT | CASTRTGTGELFF
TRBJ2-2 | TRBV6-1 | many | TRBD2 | TGTGCCAGCAGGAAACTAGCGGGGGGGCCCGGAGGGGAGCTGTTTTTT | CASRKLAGGPGGELFF
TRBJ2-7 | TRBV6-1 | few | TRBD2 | TGTGCCAGCAGTGAAGGGCGAGCGGGGGGATACGAGCAGTACTTC | CASSEGRAGGYEQYF
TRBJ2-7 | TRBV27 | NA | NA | TGTGCCAGCAGCAAGAAGTCGGGACGTAATTCCTACGAGCAGTACTTC | CASSKKSGRNSYEQYF
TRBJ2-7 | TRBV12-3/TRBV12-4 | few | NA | TGTGCCAGTGCCTTGGTAGGCGCCTACGAGCAGTACTTC | CASALVGAYEQYF
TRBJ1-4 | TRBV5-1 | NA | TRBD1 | TGCGCCAGCAGCCAAATCGACAGGGGCCTTAATGAAAAACTGTTTTTT | CASSQIDRGLNEKLFF
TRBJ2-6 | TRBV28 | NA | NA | TGTGCCAGCAGTTTCGCAGGTCGTAGCTCTGGGGCCAACGTCCTGACTTTC | CASSFAGRSSGANVLTF
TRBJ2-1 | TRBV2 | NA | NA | TGTGCCAGCAGTGAAGCGGGGGGTGAGCAGTTCTTC | CASSEAGGEQFF
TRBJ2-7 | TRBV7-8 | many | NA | TGTGCCAGCAGCTTTCAGACAGGGACTAGCTCCTACGAGCAGTACTTC | CASSFQTGTSSYEQYF
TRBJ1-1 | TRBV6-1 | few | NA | TGTGCCATACATGCCGGCTGGTCTTTGAACACTGAAGCTTTCTTT | CAIHAGWSLNTEAFF
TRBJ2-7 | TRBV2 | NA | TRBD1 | TGTGCCAGTCGACAGGGGGCGGGGGAGCAGTACTTC | CASRQGAGEQYF
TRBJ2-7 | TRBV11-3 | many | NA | TGTGCCAGCAGCTTAGGACCAGCCTACGAGCAGTACTTC | CASSLGPAYEQYF
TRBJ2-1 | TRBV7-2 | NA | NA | TGTGCCAGCAGCTTGGGCGTACTAGTCCTCAGTCTGTTCTTC | CASSLGVLVLSLFF
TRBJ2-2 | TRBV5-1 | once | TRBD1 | TGCGCCAGGAGACAGGGGATCTGGGCCGGGGAGCTGTTTTTT | CARRQGIWAGELFF
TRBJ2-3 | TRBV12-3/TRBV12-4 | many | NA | TGTGCCAGCAGTCACGGGGATACGCAGTATTTT | CASSHGDTQYF
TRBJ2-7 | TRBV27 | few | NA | TGTGCCAGCAGTTTAAAGTCGCCCGCCTTGGGCTACGAGCAGTACTTC | CASSLKSPALGYEQYF
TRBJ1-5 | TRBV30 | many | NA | TGTGCCTGGAGTGTATTTTCAGGACAGCCCCAGCATTTT | CAWSVFSGQPQHF
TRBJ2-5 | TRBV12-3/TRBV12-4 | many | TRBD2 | TGTGCCAGCAGGGAGCGGGGGGATTCAAGGGAGACCCAGTACTTC | CASRERGDSRETQYF
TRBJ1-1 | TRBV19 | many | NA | TGTGCCAGTACCCCATTTCAGAACACTGAAGCTTTCTTT | CASTPFQNTEAFF
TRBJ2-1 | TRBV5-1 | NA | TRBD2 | TGCGCCAGCAGCTACGGGACTAGCAATGAGCAGTTCTTC | CASSYGTSNEQFF
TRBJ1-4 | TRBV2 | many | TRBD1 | TGTGCCAGCAGTGAAGATTTGGGAGGACAGGGTTATGAAAAACTGTTTTTT | CASSEDLGGQGYEKLFF
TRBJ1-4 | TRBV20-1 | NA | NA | TGCAGTGCTAGAGATCCCCAATATGAAAAACTGTTTTTT | CSARDPQYEKLFF
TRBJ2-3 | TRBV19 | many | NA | TGTGCCAGTAGTACGAGGGGGGGGGCTGGAGATACGCAGTATTTT | CASSTRGGAGDTQYF
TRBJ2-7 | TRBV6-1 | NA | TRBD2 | TGTGCCAGCTCCAAGCGGGATAGCTACGAGCAGTACTTC | CASSKRDSYEQYF
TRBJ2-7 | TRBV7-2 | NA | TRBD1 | TGTGCCAGCAGCTTATCTCTCGGGACAGGGCATCAGGGGGGATCCTACGAGCAGTACTTC | CASSLSLGTGHQGGSYEQYF
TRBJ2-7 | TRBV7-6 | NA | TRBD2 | TGTGCCAGCAGCTTAGGGACTAGCGGAGGCTACGAGCAGTACTTC | CASSLGTSGGYEQYF
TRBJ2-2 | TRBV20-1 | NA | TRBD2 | TGCAGTGCTAGAGATAGTGCGGGAGGGCCGGTCACCGGGGAGCTGTTTTTT | CSARDSAGGPVTGELFF
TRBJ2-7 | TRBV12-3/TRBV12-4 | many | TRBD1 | TGTGCCAGCAGTTACAGGGGACGGGAATACGAGCAGTACTTC | CASSYRGREYEQYF
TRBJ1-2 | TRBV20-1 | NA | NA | TGCAATGCTAGCCGTCACAACTATGGCTACACCTTC | CNASRHNYGYTF
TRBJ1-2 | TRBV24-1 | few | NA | TGTGCCACCAGTGACGGCCACGGCACCCGGGGCTACACCTTC | CATSDGHGTRGYTF
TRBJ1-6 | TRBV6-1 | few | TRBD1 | TGTGCCAGCGGAAACCCGGGACAGGTCCTCTATTCACCCCTCCACTTT | CASGNPGQVLYSPLHF